What follows are 20 T cell receptor beta chains derived from one specimen sequenced in a study of radiotherapy plus CTLA-4 blockade in lung cancer. Assay used: immunoSEQ multiplex PCR; TCRdb lists only in-frame clones, some missing. The top ten clones hold less than 25% of a sample with about 38,000 clones, 86% of them seen once. The sample was peripheral blood, taken from a patient treated with radiotherapy plus ipilimumab. Receptor source: a human donor with non-small cell lung cancer whose response to radiotherapy plus ipilimumab could not be evaluated.

The V and J genes are TRBV29-1 and TRBJ2-3; 8 bases match TRBD2. CDR1 is SQVTM, CDR2 ANQGSEA, per germline. V trimming: 0 bases; J trimming: 4 bases; junction bases outside the gene matches: 12. This CDR3 contains 17 residues. CDR3 coding DNA: TGCAGCGTTGAAGAAGCCCACGGGACTAGTAGTGCAGATACGCAGTATTTT. Encoded protein: CSVEEAHGTSSADTQYF.

The chain combines TRBV7-3 with TRBJ2-2; 10 bases align to TRBD1. V was pared by 3 bases and J by 7 bases, with 2 bases of the junction left unmatched. In germline, CDR1 is SGHTA, CDR2 FQGTGA. The CDR3 contains 14 residues. This CDR3 reads CASSLGTGVGELFF. In DNA form, the CDR3 reads TGTGCCAGCAGCTTGGGGACAGGGGTCGGGGAGCTGTTTTTT.

This chain connects TRBV19 to TRBJ2-3, with 8 bases matching TRBD1. From germline, CDR1 is LNHDA and CDR2 SQIVND (reference sequence). V trimming: 4 bases; J trimming: 4 bases; junction bases outside the gene matches: 7. The CDR3 is 15 amino acids. The CDR3 sequence: CASSTQGVQPDTQYF. In nucleotides, the CDR3 is TGTGCCAGTAGTACACAGGGGGTTCAGCCAGATACGCAGTATTTT.

For this clone: The junction differs from germline at one of its ends, possibly a read error. The CDR3 DNA sequence: TGTGCCAGCAGCCAAGACTTTTGGGGGGGAAGTGGAGAGACCCGGTACTTC. It is translated as CASSQDFWGGSGETRYF. This chain links TRBV4-2 with TRBJ2-5; 7 nucleotides match TRBD2. The CDR3 runs to 17 residues. Germline V lookup: CDR1 LGHNA, CDR2 YNFKEQ.

Regarding this clone: One end of the junction fails to match germline, which may point to a read error. Here the CDR3 reads CNASKGAGYTF. The CDR3 nucleotides read TGCAATGCTAGTAAGGGGGCTGGCTACACCTTC. This chain joins TRBV20-1 and TRBJ1-2; 7 nucleotides agree with TRBD1. In germline, CDR1 is DFQATT, CDR2 SNEGSKA (reference sequence). The CDR3 is made up of 11 amino acids.

On this clone itself: Additional DNA sequences in this sample encode the identical CDR3. The chain couples TRBV7-2 to TRBJ2-7; TRBD2 aligns across 9 bases. Trimming cost V 5 bases and J 3 bases; bases outside gene matches: 5. Germline CDR1 SGHTA, CDR2 FQGNSA. There are 14 residues in the CDR3. CDR3 protein: CASSLSSGSYEQYF. Written as DNA, the CDR3 is TGTGCCAGCAGCCTGAGTAGCGGGAGCTACGAGCAGTACTTC.

The chain combines TRBV7-9 with TRBJ2-1; no reliable D call. The CDR3 extends over 16 amino acids. Trimming cost V 5 bases and J 5 bases, with 19 bases left between them. CDR1 SEHNR and CDR2 FQNEAQ come from the germline V gene (reference sequence). The CDR3 sequence: CASSLLQWASDNEQFF. CDR3 bases: TGTGCCAGCAGCCTACTTCAGTGGGCCTCGGACAATGAGCAGTTCTTC.

A word on this clone: At one of its ends the junction is not consistent with the germline gene, which may arise from a read error. J is TRBJ2-7 and V is TRBV27; a weak D match, TRBD1 (6 bases). The CDR3 consists of 15 residues. Germline V CDR1 and CDR2: MNHEY, SMNVEV (reference sequence). Written as DNA, the CDR3 is TGTACCAGCAGTCCTAGACAGGTTATTTCCTACGAGCAGTACTTC. This translates into CTSSPRQVISYEQYF.

The CDR3 region is CASSFPGTAQYEQYF. The CDR3 nucleotides are TGCGCCAGCAGCTTCCCCGGGACAGCTCAATACGAGCAGTACTTC. The chain couples TRBV5-1 to TRBJ2-7; 7 bases are shared with TRBD1. This CDR3 is 15 amino acids long. The V gene's germline CDR1 is SGHRS and CDR2 YFSETQ. V lost 2 bases and J lost 4; bases outside the gene matches: 9.

The chain has TRBV27 and TRBJ2-7; 8 bases map to TRBD1. V dropped 6 bases and J dropped 3; count of bases not matched to a gene: 10. The CDR3 has 15 amino acids. Germline V gene sequence: CDR1 MNHEY, CDR2 SMNVEV (reference sequence). In nucleotides, the CDR3 is TGTGCCAGCAGCTACGACAGGGGAATAGGCTACGAGCAGTACTTC. As protein: CASSYDRGIGYEQYF.

This chain connects TRBV18 to TRBJ2-7, with 12 bases aligning to TRBD1. J was trimmed by 3 bases and V by 3 bases; bases with no gene match: 9. Germline V gene sequence: CDR1 KGHSH, CDR2 LQKENI. The CDR3 sequence is 17 residues long. The CDR3 loop is CASSPGQGTGGRYEQYF. The CDR3 DNA reads TGTGCCAGCTCACCGGGACAGGGGACAGGGGGCCGCTACGAGCAGTACTTC.

The J gene is TRBJ2-5, the V gene TRBV7-7; perhaps TRBD1 as D (6 bases). The CDR3 sequence is 15 residues long. CDR1 and CDR2 from the germline V gene are SSHAT and FNYEAQ (reference sequence). The CDR3 sequence is CASASKGDPQETQYF. As DNA, the CDR3 is TGTGCTAGCGCCTCCAAGGGGGACCCACAAGAGACCCAGTACTTC.

J is TRBJ1-1 and V is TRBV5-1; 9 bases are a match to TRBD1. The CDR3 is 15 residues long. Germline values: CDR1 SGHRS, CDR2 YFSETQ. J gave up 4 bases and V 2 bases, and 6 bases lay outside the gene matches. In nucleotides, the CDR3 is TGCGCCAGCAGCTTACAGGGGGCGATGGCCACTGAAGCTTTCTTT. This codes for CASSLQGAMATEAFF.

This chain links TRBV5-1 with TRBJ1-2, with a weak D call TRBD1 (6 bases). The length of the CDR3 is 15 residues. In germline, CDR1 is SGHRS, CDR2 YFSETQ. The V end was cut by 4 bases, the J end by 0 bases, with 13 bases between. In nucleotides, the CDR3 is TGCGCCAGCAGCCAAACAGGGAGCCCTAACTATGGCTACACCTTC. Its protein product is CASSQTGSPNYGYTF. Together with reference TRBV5-1 and TRBJ1-2, the CDR3 gives the full variable domain: KAGVTQTPRYLIKTRGQQVTLSCSPISGHRSVSWYQQTPGQGLQFLFEYFSETQRNKGNFPGRFSGRQFSNSRSEMNVSTLELGDSALYLCASSQTGSPNYGYTFGSGTRLTVV.

The rearrangement joins TRBV9 to TRBJ2-2; 7 bases fit TRBD2. V dropped 4 bases and J dropped 1; count of bases not matched to a gene: 19. There are 20 residues in the CDR3. CDR1 is SGDLS and CDR2 is YYNGEE in the germline V gene. The CDR3 nucleotides read TGTGCCAGCAGCCGCGGGAGTGGCGGGAAATTCGGGGGGAACACCGGGGAGCTGTTTTTT. It yields the protein CASSRGSGGKFGGNTGELFF.

This sequence joins TRBV21-1 and TRBJ1-1; the table calls TRBD1, which could not be checked here. TRBV21-1 is given as a pseudogene. CDR3 size: 15 residues. The CDR3 protein is CASSKRDRGNTEAFF. CDR3 DNA: TGTGCCAGCAGCAAGCGGGACAGAGGGAACACTGAAGCTTTCTTT.

The chain joins TRBV19 to TRBJ1-5, with a possible D match to TRBD1 (5 bases). This CDR3 region has 14 residues. The germline V gene has CDR1 LNHDA and CDR2 SQIVND (reference sequence). V lost 3 bases and J lost 4, with 10 bases in between. In DNA form, the CDR3 reads TGTGCCAGTAGTATTCAGGGTAAGAATCAGCCCCAGCATTTT. Its translation: CASSIQGKNQPQHF.

This clone was picked up one time. The genes are TRBV28 and TRBJ2-1, with a tentative D call TRBD2 (7 bases). From germline, CDR1 is MDHEN and CDR2 SYDVKM. V was clipped by 5 bases and J by 5 bases, with 19 bases between them. This CDR3 spans 16 amino acids. The CDR3 sequence is CASSIQTGAGDNEQFF. In DNA, the CDR3 is TGTGCCAGCAGTATCCAGACGGGGGCGGGGGACAATGAGCAGTTCTTC.

The chain carries TRBV10-2 and TRBJ1-5; perhaps TRBD1 as D (5 bases). V lost 8 bases and J lost 5, with 16 bases in between. The CDR3 consists of 14 residues. Per germline, CDR1 WSHSY and CDR2 SAAADI. The CDR3 sequence is CASREAGSDQPQHF. In nucleotides, the CDR3 is TGCGCCAGCCGGGAGGCAGGGTCAGATCAGCCCCAGCATTTT.

The rearrangement joins TRBV7-2 to TRBJ2-6, with 7 bases matching TRBD2. This CDR3 has 18 residues. Looked up from germline, CDR1 is SGHTA and CDR2 is FQGNSA. After removal of 1 base from V and 0 bases from J, the junction contained 6 bases not matched to a gene. Here the CDR3 reads CASSLVAGVISGANVLTF. CDR3 sequence (DNA): TGTGCCAGCAGCTTAGTTGCGGGGGTGATCTCTGGGGCCAACGTCCTGACTTTC.